These 5 T cell receptor beta chains originate from one sample sequenced in a study of blood T cell repertoires in COVID-19. Profiling relied on immunoSEQ multiplex PCR, and the TCRdb table lists in-frame clones only, not all of them. The sample has some 46,000 clones, 70% to 90% seen once; the top ten hold over 25%. Sequencing input: peripheral blood. These receptors were taken from a woman of 80 years or more with COVID-19, enrolled during active disease.

The chain is built from TRBV4-3 and TRBJ1-4; D is possibly TRBD1 (5 bases). The CDR3 has 15 residues. Germline loops: CDR1 LGHNA, CDR2 YSLEER. Trimming removed 1 base at V and 7 bases at J, with 13 bases between. This chain's CDR3 is CASSQGGNVGEKLFF. CDR3 DNA: TGCGCCAGCAGCCAAGGGGGCAACGTCGGTGAAAAACTGTTTTTT.

This chain connects TRBV7-2 to TRBJ2-1; D remains ambiguous. Germline-derived CDR1 and CDR2 are SGHTA and FQGNSA. V was shortened by 5 bases and J by 7 bases, with 6 bases between the two germline ends. The length of the CDR3 is 11 residues. The CDR3 coding sequence is TGTGCCAGCAGCCTCAGGAATGAGCAGTTCTTC. Translating it yields CASSLRNEQFF.

This chain joins TRBV6-5 and TRBJ2-3; D is possibly TRBD2 (6 bases). The ends were cut back, 0 bases at V and 4 bases at J, with 11 bases in the middle. The germline gives CDR1 MNHEY, CDR2 SVGAGI. CDR3 length: 15 residues. In nucleotides, the CDR3 is TGTGCCAGCAGTTACTCGGCGGGATCATCAGATACGCAGTATTTT. Translating gives CASSYSAGSSDTQYF.

The chain uses TRBV6-1 and TRBJ2-7; TRBD1 matches 8 bases. CDR1 and CDR2 (germline): MNHNS, SASEGT. V lost 7 bases to trimming and J lost 0 bases; unmatched junction nucleotides: 8. This CDR3 is 15 amino acids long. CDR3 sequence reads: CASNIETGDSYEQYF. DNA of the CDR3: TGTGCCAGCAACATCGAGACAGGGGACTCCTACGAGCAGTACTTC.

V gene TRBV29-1 combines with J gene TRBJ2-5; 8 nucleotides align to TRBD1. Germline CDR1 and CDR2: SQVTM and ANQGSEA. V shed 7 bases and J 2 bases; nucleotides not matched to a gene: 9. The CDR3 covers 14 residues. CDR3: CSARDRLTQETQYF. The CDR3 DNA is TGCAGCGCCCGGGACAGGCTCACACAAGAGACCCAGTACTTC.